The sequence of this TCR beta chain was determined in a study of CD8+ T cells in alopecia areata. Regarding treatment: oral pan-JAK inhibitor, 5-10 mg twice daily. Alopecia areata patients provided lesional scalp punch biopsies and peripheral blood. Trimming stripped 5 bases from V and 6 bases from J, with 7 bases between. The CDR3 sequence is 10 residues long. CDR1 is DFQATT and CDR2 is SNEGSKA in the germline V gene (reference sequence). Concerning this clone itself: Its antigen is currently unknown.

Reverse transcription of extracted RNA yielded cDNA, which provided the sequencing template. TCRdb's copy holds only in-frame clones and misses some; the assay was immunoSEQ multiplex PCR. This repertoire shows approximately 150,000 clones, around 58% found once; its top ten account for under 20%. Study-level findings and limits: Numerous expanded lesional clones remained in scalp and blood during tofacitinib. Tofacitinib significantly lowered scalp clonality and expanded CD8+ clones among the top 100.

This TCR derives from a human donor with alopecia areata. Sample: CD4+ T cells sorted from blood, taken at approximately week 60, from a patient treated with tofacitinib. The chain combines TRBV20-1 with TRBJ1-2; D uncertain. Here the CDR3 reads CSAQENGYTF. CDR3 coding DNA: TGCAGTGCTCAAGAAAATGGCTACACCTTC.